This T cell receptor (beta chain) was documented in a study of cytomegalovirus exposure and HLA in healthy donors. Study-level points and caveats: In a later analysis, TCR beta V- and J-gene trimming showed a link to a missense DCLRE1C variant. It was reported that the classifier diagnosed cytomegalovirus status with high specificity and sensitivity in both the original and validation cohorts.

This clone has only a few counts. The antigen remains unidentified. The germline V gene has CDR1 MNHEY and CDR2 SVGAGI. Trimming took 5 bases from V and 1 from J, leaving 5 bases between them. The CDR3 covers 12 residues. Use of 60 Vbeta and 13 Jbeta primers characterized the PCR. Original analysis: In a later analysis, of about 80 million unique beta chains, 9 million to 11 million appeared in at least two donors. Generated by immunoSEQ multiplex PCR, the TCRdb table keeps only in-frame clones and is missing some. The DNA gave D and trimming, while V, J and clone size come from that table. The table lists more than 95,000 clones, 83% of them singletons, with approximately 3.8% in the top ten.

This chain joins TRBV6-5 and TRBJ1-1; D ambiguous. Source material: PBMCs. This TCR was recovered from a woman aged 40 to 50 in good health and CMV-seropositive. The CDR3 DNA follows: TGTGCCAGCAGTACCGGGAACACTGAAGCTTTCTTT. Encoded protein: CASSTGNTEAFF.